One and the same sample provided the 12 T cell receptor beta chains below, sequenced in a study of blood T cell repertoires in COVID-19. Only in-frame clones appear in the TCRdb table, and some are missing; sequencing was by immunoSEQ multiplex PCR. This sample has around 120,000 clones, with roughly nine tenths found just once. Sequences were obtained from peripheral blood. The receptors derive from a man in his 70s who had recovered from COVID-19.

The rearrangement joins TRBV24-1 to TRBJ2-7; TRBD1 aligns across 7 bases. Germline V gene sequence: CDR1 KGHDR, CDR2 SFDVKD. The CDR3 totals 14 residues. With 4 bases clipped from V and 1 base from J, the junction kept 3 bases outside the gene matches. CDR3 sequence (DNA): TGTGCCACCAGTGAGTCGGACAGGTCCTACGAGCAGTACTTC. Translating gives CATSESDRSYEQYF.

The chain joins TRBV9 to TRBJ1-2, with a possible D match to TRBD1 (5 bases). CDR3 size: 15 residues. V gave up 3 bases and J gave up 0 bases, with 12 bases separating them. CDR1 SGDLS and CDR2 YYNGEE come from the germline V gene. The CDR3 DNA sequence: TGTGCCAGCAGCGCGTGGGACTCTCCTAACTATGGCTACACCTTC. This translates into CASSAWDSPNYGYTF.

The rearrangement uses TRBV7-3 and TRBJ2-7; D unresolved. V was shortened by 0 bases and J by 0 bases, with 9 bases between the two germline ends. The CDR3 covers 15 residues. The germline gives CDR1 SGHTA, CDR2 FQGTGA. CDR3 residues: CASSLTGGSSYEQYF. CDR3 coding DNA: TGTGCCAGCAGCTTAACCGGCGGAAGCTCCTACGAGCAGTACTTC. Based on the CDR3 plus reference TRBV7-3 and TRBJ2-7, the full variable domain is GAGVSQTPSNKVTEKGKYVELRCDPISGHTALYWYRQSLGQGPEFLIYFQGTGAADDSGLPNDRFFAVRPEGSVSTLKIQRTERGDSAVYLCASSLTGGSSYEQYFGPGTRLTVT.

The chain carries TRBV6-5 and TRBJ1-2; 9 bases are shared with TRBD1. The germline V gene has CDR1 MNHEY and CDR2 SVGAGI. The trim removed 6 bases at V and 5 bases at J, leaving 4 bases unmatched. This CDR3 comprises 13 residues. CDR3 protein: CASRVDRGYGYTF. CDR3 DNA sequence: TGTGCCAGCAGAGTTGACAGGGGGTATGGCTACACCTTC.

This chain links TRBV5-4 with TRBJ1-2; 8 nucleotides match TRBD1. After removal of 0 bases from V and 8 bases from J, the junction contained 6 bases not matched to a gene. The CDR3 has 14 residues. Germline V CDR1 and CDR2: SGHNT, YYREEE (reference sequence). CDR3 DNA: TGTGCCAGCAGCTTGGACCTCAGGGGGCAAGGCTACACCTTC. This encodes CASSLDLRGQGYTF.

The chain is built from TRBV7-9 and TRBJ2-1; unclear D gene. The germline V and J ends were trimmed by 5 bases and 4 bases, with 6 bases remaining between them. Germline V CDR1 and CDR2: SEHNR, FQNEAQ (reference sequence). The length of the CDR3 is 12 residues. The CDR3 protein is CASSIRYNEQFF. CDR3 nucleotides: TGTGCCAGCAGCATCAGATACAATGAGCAGTTCTTC.

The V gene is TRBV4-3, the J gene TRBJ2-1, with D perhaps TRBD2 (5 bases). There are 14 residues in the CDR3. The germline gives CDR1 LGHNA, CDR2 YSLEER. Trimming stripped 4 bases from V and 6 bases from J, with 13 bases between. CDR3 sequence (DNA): TGCGCCAGCAGCCTTAAGGGAGCTGGCAATGAGCAGTTCTTC. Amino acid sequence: CASSLKGAGNEQFF.

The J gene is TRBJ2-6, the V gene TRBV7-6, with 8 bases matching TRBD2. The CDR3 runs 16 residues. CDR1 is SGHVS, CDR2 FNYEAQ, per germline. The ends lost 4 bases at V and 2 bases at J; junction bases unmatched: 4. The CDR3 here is CASSSGTSPGANVLTF. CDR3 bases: TGTGCCAGCAGCTCGGGGACTAGTCCTGGGGCCAACGTCCTGACTTTC.

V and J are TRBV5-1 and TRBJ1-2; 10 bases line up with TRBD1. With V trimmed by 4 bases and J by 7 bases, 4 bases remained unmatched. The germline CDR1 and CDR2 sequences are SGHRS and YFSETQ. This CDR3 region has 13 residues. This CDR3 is CASSLTGGGGYTF. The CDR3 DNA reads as TGCGCCAGCAGCCTGACAGGGGGCGGTGGCTACACCTTC. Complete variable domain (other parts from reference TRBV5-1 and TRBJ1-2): KAGVTQTPRYLIKTRGQQVTLSCSPISGHRSVSWYQQTPGQGLQFLFEYFSETQRNKGNFPGRFSGRQFSNSRSEMNVSTLELGDSALYLCASSLTGGGGYTFGSGTRLTVV.

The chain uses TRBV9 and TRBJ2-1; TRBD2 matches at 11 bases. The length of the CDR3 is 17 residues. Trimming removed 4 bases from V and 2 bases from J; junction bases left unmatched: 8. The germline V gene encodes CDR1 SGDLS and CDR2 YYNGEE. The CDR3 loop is CASSSPLAGGTYNEQFF. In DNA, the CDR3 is TGTGCCAGCAGCTCTCCTCTAGCGGGGGGAACCTACAATGAGCAGTTCTTC. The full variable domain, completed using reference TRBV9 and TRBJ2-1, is DSGVTQTPKHLITATGQRVTLRCSPRSGDLSVYWYQQSLDQGLQFLIQYYNGEERAKGNILERFSAQQFPDLHSELNLSSLELGDSALYFCASSSPLAGGTYNEQFFGPGTRLTVL.

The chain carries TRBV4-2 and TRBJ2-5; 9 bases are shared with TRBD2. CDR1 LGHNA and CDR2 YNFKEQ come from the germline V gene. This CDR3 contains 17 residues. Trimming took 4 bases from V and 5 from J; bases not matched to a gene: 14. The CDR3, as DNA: TGTGCCAGCAGCCGCTTTAGCGGGAGAAGCGGGGGGGAGACCCAGTACTTC. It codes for CASSRFSGRSGGETQYF.

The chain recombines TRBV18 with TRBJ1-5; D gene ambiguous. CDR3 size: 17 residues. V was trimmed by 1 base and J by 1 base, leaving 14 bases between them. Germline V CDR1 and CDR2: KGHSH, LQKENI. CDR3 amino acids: CASSPREFRGSNQPQHF. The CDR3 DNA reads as TGTGCCAGCTCACCACGGGAGTTCCGGGGAAGCAATCAGCCCCAGCATTTT.